The sequence of this T cell receptor beta chain was determined in a study of T cell responses to AZD1222 COVID-19 vaccine. Overall study results and limits: Repertoire sampling was restricted to post-peak T cell response timepoints. Dominant at 160-218 and 743-854, vaccine-associated CD4 TCRs also spanned spike. Compared with day 0, the breadth and depth of the Spike-specific TCR repertoire rose significantly after two doses of AZD1222. Baseline serology detected seropositivity in only six AZD1222 recipients.

Method: immunoSEQ multiplex PCR; TCRdb's copy keeps in-frame clones and lacks some. The table records around 110,000 clones, 80% to 90% of them present only once. A note on this clone: What it binds is not known.

Per germline, CDR1 LNHDA and CDR2 SQIVND (reference sequence). V shed 10 bases and J shed 6 bases, with 16 bases lying between them. The CDR3 has 12 amino acids. The rearrangement uses TRBV19 and TRBJ2-7; TRBD2 might be the D (6 bases). The input for sequencing was peripheral blood, taken on day 0 of AZD1222 vaccination. The sequence derives from an adult in good health. The CDR3 coding sequence is TGTGCCACCTCGCCGGGGGTGAGCGAGCAGTACTTC. It yields the protein CATSPGVSEQYF.